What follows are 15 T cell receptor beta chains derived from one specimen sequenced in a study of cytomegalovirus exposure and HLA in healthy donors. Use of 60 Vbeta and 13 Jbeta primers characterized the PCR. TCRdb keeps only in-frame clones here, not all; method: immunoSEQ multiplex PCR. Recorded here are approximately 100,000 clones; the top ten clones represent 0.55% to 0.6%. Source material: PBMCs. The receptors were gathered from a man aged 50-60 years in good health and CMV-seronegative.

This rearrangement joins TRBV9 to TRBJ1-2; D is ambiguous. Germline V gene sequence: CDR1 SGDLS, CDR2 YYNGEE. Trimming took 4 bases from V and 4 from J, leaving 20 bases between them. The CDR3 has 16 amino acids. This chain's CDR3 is CASSPSPLGDAYGYTF. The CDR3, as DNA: TGTGCCAGCAGCCCGAGCCCTTTGGGAGATGCCTATGGCTACACCTTC.

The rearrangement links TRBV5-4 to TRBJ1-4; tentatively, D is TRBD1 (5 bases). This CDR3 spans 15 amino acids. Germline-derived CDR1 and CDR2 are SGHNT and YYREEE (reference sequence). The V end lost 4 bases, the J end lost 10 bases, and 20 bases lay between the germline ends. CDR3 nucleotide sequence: TGTGCCAGCAGCGACCCCAGTGGGGTGGGGGGAAAACTGTTTTTT. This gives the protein CASSDPSGVGGKLFF.

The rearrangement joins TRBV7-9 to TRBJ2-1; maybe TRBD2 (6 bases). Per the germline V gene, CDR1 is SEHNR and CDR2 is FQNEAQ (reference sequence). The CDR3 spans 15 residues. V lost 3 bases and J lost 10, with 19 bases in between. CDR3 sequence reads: CASSFLTRGLHEQFF. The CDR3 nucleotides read TGTGCCAGCAGCTTCTTGACTAGGGGCCTTCACGAGCAGTTCTTC.

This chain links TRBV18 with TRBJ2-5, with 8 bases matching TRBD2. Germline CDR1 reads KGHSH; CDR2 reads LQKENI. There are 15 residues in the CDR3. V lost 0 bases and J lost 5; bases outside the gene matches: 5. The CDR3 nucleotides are TGTGCCAGCTCACCACCGGCGGGAGGACGGGAGACCCAGTACTTC. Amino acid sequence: CASSPPAGGRETQYF.

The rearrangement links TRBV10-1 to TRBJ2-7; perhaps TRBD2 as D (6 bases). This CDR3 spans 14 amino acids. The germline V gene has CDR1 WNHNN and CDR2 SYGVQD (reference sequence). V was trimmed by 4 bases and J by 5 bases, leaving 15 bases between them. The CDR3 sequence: CASSAGVAYHEQYF. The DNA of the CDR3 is TGCGCCAGCAGTGCGGGGGTAGCGTATCACGAGCAGTACTTC.

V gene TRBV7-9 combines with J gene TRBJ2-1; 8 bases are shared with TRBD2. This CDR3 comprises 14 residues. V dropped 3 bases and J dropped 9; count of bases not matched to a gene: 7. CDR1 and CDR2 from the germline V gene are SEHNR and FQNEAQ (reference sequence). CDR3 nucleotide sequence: TGTGCCAGCAGCTTTACGACGGGAGGGATTGAGCAGTTCTTC. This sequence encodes CASSFTTGGIEQFF.

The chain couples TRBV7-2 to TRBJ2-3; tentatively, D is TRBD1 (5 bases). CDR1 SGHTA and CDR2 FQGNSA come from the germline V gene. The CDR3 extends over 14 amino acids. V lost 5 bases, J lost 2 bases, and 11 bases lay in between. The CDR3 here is CASSHDRYTDTQYF. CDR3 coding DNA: TGTGCCAGCAGCCATGACAGATACACAGATACGCAGTATTTT.

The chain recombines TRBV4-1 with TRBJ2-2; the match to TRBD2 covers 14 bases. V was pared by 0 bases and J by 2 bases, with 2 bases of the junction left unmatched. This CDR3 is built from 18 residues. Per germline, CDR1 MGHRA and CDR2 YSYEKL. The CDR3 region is CASSQEGLAGVNTGELFF. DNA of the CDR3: TGCGCCAGCAGCCAAGAGGGACTAGCGGGGGTCAACACCGGGGAGCTGTTTTTT.

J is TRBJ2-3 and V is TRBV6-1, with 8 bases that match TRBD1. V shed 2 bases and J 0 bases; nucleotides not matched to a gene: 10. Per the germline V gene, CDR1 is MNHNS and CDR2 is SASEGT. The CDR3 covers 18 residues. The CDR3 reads CASSERGAGTGSTDTQYF. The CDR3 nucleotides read TGTGCCAGCAGTGAAAGGGGGGCAGGGACAGGTAGCACAGATACGCAGTATTTT.

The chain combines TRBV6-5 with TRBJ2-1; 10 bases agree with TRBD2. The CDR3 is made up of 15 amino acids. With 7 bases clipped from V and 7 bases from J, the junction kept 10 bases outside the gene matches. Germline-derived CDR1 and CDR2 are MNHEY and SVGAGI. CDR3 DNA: TGTGCCAGCACACCTAGCGGGAGAACGGATAATGAGCAGTTCTTC. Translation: CASTPSGRTDNEQFF.

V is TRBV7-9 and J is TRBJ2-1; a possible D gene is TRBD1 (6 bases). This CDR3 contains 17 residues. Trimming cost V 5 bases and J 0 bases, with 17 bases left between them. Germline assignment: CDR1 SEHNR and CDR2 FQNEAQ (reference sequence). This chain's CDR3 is CASSPKLGASSYNEQFF. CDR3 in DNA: TGTGCCAGCAGCCCCAAGCTGGGGGCTAGCTCCTACAATGAGCAGTTCTTC. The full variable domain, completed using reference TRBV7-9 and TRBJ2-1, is DTGVSQNPRHKITKRGQNVTFRCDPISEHNRLYWYRQTLGQGPEFLTYFQNEAQLEKSRLLSDRFSAERPKGSFSTLEIQRTEQGDSAMYLCASSPKLGASSYNEQFFGPGTRLTVL.

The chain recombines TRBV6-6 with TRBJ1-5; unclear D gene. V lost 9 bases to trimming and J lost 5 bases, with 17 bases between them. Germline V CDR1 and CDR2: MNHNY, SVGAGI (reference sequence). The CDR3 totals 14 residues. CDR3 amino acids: CASDHGVGDQPQHF. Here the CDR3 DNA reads TGTGCCAGTGATCATGGGGTCGGGGATCAGCCCCAGCATTTT.

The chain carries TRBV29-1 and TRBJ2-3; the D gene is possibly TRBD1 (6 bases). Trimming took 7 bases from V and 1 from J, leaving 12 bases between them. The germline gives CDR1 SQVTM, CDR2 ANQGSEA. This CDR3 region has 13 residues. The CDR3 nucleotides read TGCAGCGCCAGGGGTCCGGGCACAGATACGCAGTATTTT. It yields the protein CSARGPGTDTQYF.

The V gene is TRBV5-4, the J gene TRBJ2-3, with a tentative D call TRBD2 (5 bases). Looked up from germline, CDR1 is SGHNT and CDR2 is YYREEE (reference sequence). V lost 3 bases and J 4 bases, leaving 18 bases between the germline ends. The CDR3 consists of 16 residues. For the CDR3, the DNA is TGTGCCAGCAGCTCAGCTTCCACCCGGGGTGCAGATACGCAGTATTTT. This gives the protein CASSSASTRGADTQYF.

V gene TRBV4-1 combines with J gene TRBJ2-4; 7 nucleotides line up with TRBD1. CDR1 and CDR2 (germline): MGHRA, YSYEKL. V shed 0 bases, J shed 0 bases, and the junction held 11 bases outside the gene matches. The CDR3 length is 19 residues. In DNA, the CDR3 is TGCGCCAGCAGCCAAGAGGACAGGTTTAGTGGGTCAGCCAAAAACATTCAGTACTTC. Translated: CASSQEDRFSGSAKNIQYF.